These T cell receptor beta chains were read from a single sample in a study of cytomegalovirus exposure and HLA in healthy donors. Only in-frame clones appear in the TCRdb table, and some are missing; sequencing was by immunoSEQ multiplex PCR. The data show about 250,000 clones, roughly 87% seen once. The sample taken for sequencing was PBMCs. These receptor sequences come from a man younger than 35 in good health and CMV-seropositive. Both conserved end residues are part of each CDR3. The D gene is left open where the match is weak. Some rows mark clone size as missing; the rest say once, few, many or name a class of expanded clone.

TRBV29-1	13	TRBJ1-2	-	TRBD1	TGCAGCGTACCAGGGGGCGGAATTTATGGCTACACCTTC	CSVPGGGIYGYTF
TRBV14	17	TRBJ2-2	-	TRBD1	TGTGCCAGCAGCCCGGTCTTGGCAGGGGGTTGGACCGGGGAGCTGTTTTTT	CASSPVLAGGWTGELFF
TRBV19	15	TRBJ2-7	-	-	TGTGCCAGTAATCGCTCGACCGGGGTTCTGCCCGAGCAGTACTTC	CASNRSTGVLPEQYF
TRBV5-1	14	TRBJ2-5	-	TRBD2	TGCGCCAGCAGCTTAAGCCTAGCGGCAGAGACCCAGTACTTC	CASSLSLAAETQYF
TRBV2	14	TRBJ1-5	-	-	TGTGCCAGCAGTGAAGGGAATGGCAATCAGCCCCAGCATTTT	CASSEGNGNQPQHF
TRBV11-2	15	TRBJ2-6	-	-	TGTGCCAGCAGCTTATCGGATTCTGGGGCCAACGTCCTGACTTTC	CASSLSDSGANVLTF
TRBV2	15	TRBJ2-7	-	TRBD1	TGTGCCAGCTCCCCGCCGACAGGGGGCTCCTACGAGCAGTACTTC	CASSPPTGGSYEQYF
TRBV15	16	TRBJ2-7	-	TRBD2	TGTGCCACCAGCAGAGACAACGGCGGGGGGGGGTACGAGCAGTACTTC	CATSRDNGGGGYEQYF
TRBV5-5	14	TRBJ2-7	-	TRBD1	TGTGCCAGCAGCTATGGACAGGGAATTGGCGAGCAGTACTTC	CASSYGQGIGEQYF
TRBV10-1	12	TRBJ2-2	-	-	TGCGCCAGCAGGGACAACACCGGGGAGCTGTTTTTT	CASRDNTGELFF
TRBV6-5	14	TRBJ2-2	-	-	TGTGCCAGCAGCTACAGGGAGTTGACCGGGGAGCTGTTTTTT	CASSYRELTGELFF
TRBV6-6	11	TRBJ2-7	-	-	TGTGCCAGCCTCAACTCCTACGAGCAGTACTTC	CASLNSYEQYF
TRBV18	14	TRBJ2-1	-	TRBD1	TGTGCCAGCTCGCCGGGACAGGGGGCATCTGAGCAGTTCTTC	CASSPGQGASEQFF
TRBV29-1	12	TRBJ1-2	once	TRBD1	TGCAGCGGGACAGGGTCCGACTATGGCTACACCTTC	CSGTGSDYGYTF
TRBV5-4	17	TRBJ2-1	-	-	TGTGCCAGCAGCCCGAAAATGGACCCCCGACGCCCCACTGAGCAGTTCTTC	CASSPKMDPRRPTEQFF
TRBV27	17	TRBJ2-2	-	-	TGTGCCAGCAGCCCGGGCGAAGGGGTTCCCAAAACCGGGGAGCTGTTTTTT	CASSPGEGVPKTGELFF
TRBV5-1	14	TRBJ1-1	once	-	TGCGCCAGCAGCTTGGCCGGTCGGAGCACTGAAGCTTTCTTT	CASSLAGRSTEAFF
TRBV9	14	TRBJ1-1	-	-	TGTGCCAGCAGCGAAGGGGGGGTTAACGCTGAAGCTTTCTTT	CASSEGGVNAEAFF
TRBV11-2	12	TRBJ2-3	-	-	TGTGCCAGCAGCCTCGGCACAGATACGCAGTATTTT	CASSLGTDTQYF
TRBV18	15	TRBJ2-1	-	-	TGTGCCAGCTCACCACCTGATCGGTATGGAAATGAGCAGTTCTTC	CASSPPDRYGNEQFF
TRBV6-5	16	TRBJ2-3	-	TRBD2	TGTGCCAGCAGTTACTCTAGCGGGAGGGGGGCAGATACGCAGTATTTT	CASSYSSGRGADTQYF
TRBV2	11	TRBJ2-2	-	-	TGTGCCAGCAGTCTCACCGGGGAGCTGTTTTTT	CASSLTGELFF
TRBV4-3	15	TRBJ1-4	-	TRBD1	TGCGCCAGCAGTGGACAGGGGGCGGGTAATGAAAAACTGTTTTTT	CASSGQGAGNEKLFF
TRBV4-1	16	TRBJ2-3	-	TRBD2	TGCGCCAGCAGCCTGAGACTAGCGGGGGTCACAGATACGCAGTATTTT	CASSLRLAGVTDTQYF
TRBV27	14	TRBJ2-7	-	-	TGTGCCAGCAGTTTAATAGGGAAGATTTACGAGCAGTACTTC	CASSLIGKIYEQYF
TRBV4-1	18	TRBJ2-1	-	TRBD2	TGCGCCAGCAGCCAAAGTTGGCCCCTCCTAGCGGGTGTCAATGAGCAGTTCTTC	CASSQSWPLLAGVNEQFF
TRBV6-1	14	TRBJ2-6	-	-	TGTGCCAGCGGAACAGGGCCCGGGGCCAACGTCCTGACTTTC	CASGTGPGANVLTF
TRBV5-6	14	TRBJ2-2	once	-	TGTGCCAGCAGCTGGCAGGGAAACACCGGGGAGCTGTTTTTT	CASSWQGNTGELFF
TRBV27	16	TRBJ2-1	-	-	TGTGCCAGCAGTTACTTCGGGGCTACTAGCTACAATGAGCAGTTCTTC	CASSYFGATSYNEQFF
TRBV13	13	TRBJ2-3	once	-	TGTGCCAGCAGCTTTCCAGGGACAGATACGCAGTATTTT	CASSFPGTDTQYF
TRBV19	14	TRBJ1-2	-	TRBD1	TGTGCCAGTAGTAGAGGGGGCCTTAACTATGGCTACACCTTC	CASSRGGLNYGYTF
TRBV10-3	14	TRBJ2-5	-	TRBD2	TGTGCCTCCCACGAAGCGGGAGCTTGGGAGACCCAGTACTTC	CASHEAGAWETQYF
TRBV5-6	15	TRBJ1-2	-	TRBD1	TGTGCCAGCAGCAGAGAGACAGGGATAAACTATGGCTACACCTTC	CASSRETGINYGYTF
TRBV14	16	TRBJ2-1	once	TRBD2	TGTGCCAGCAGCCAACGACTAGCGGGAAGGTACAATGAGCAGTTCTTC	CASSQRLAGRYNEQFF
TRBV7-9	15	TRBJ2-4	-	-	TGTGCCAGCAGCTTAGGTGGCCGGGGGCCGAACATTCAGTACTTC	CASSLGGRGPNIQYF
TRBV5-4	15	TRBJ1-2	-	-	TGTGCCAGCAGCTGGGGGGATTGGCCTAACTATGGCTACACCTTC	CASSWGDWPNYGYTF
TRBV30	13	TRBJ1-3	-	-	TGTGCCTGGAGTGTACGGAGCTGGAACACCATATATTTT	CAWSVRSWNTIYF
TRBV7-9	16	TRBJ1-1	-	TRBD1	TGTGCCAGCAGCTTCCACGACAGGGGGCATTTCACTGAAGCTTTCTTT	CASSFHDRGHFTEAFF
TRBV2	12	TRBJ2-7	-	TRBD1	TGTGCCAGCAGGGACAGGGGCAGCGAGCAGTACTTC	CASRDRGSEQYF
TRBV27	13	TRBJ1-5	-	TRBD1	TGTGCCAGCAGCCTTGACAGGGACCAGCCCCAGCATTTT	CASSLDRDQPQHF
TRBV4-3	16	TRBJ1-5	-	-	TGCGCCAGCAGCCAAGATTATTCGACAGACTATCAGCCCCAGCATTTT	CASSQDYSTDYQPQHF
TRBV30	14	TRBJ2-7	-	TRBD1	TGTGCCTGGAGTTTAGGCCAGGGGGCGGGCGAGCAGTACTTC	CAWSLGQGAGEQYF
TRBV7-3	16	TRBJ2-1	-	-	TGTGCCAGCAGCCCAGCACAGAGTAGCTCCTACAATGAGCAGTTCTTC	CASSPAQSSSYNEQFF
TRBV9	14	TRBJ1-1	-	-	TGTGCCAGCTCTCTGGGACCGTGGAACACTGAAGCTTTCTTT	CASSLGPWNTEAFF
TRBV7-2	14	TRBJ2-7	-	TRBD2	TGTGCCAGCAGCTTCGGCGGGGGGTCCTACGAGCAGTACTTC	CASSFGGGSYEQYF
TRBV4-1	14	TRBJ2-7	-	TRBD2	TGCGCCAGCAGCACCGCAGCGGGAGAGTACGAGCAGTACTTC	CASSTAAGEYEQYF
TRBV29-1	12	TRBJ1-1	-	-	TGCAGCGTTACCGAGGACCGCACTGAAGCTTTCTTT	CSVTEDRTEAFF
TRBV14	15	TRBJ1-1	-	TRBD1	TGTGCCAGCAGCAGAACCGGGACAGTGAACACTGAAGCTTTCTTT	CASSRTGTVNTEAFF
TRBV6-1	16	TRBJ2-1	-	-	TGTGCCAGCAGTGACTTCGGGGAGAGCTCCTACAATGAGCAGTTCTTC	CASSDFGESSYNEQFF
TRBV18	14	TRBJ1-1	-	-	TGTGCCAGCTCGCCAAAGTCAGTCGACACTGAAGCTTTCTTT	CASSPKSVDTEAFF
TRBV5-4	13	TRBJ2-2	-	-	TGTGCCAGCAGCTTGGCTAGGGCCGGGGAGCTGTTTTTT	CASSLARAGELFF
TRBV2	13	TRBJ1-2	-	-	TGTGCCAGCAGTGCGGGACCCCGCTATGGCTACACCTTC	CASSAGPRYGYTF
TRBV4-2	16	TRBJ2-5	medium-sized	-	TGTGCCAGCAGTCCCCACGGCTGGGGCATTCAAGAGACCCAGTACTTC	CASSPHGWGIQETQYF
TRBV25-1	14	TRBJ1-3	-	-	TGTGCCAGCACCGAGCGGAGCTCTGGAAACACCATATATTTT	CASTERSSGNTIYF
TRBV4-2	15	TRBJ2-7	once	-	TGTGCCAGCAGCCAAGATCCAGGACTAACCTACGAGCAGTACTTC	CASSQDPGLTYEQYF